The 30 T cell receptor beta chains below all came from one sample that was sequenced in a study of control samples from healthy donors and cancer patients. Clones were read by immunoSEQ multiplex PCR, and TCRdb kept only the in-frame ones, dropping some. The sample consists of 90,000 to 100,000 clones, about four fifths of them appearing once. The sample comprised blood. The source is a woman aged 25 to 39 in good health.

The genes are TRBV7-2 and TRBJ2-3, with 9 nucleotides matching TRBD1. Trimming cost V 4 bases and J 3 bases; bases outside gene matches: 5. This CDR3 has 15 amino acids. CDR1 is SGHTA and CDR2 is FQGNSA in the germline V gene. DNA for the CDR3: TGTGCCAGCAGCTACGGACAGGGGAAAACAGATACGCAGTATTTT. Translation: CASSYGQGKTDTQYF.

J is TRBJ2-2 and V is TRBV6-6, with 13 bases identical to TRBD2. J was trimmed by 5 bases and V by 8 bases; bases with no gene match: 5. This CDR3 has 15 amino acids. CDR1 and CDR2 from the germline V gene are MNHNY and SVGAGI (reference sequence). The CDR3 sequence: CASGELAGGTGELFF. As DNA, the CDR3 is TGTGCCAGCGGGGAACTAGCGGGGGGGACCGGGGAGCTGTTTTTT.

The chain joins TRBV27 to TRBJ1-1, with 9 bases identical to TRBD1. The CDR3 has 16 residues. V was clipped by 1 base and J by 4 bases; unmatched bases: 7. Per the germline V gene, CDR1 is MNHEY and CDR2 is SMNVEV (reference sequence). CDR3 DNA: TGTGCCAGCAGTTTATGGACAGGGGAAGGGGGCACTGAAGCTTTCTTT. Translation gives CASSLWTGEGGTEAFF.

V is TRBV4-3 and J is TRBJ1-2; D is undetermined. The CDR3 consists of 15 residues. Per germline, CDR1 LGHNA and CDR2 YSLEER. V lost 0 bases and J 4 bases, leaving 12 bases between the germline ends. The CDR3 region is CASSQDVRDIYGYTF. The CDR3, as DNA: TGCGCCAGCAGCCAAGATGTACGGGATATCTATGGCTACACCTTC.

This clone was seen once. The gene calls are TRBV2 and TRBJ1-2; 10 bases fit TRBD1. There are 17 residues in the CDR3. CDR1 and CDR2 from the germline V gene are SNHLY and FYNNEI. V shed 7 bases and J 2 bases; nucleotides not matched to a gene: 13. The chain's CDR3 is CASNQASTGGMNYGYTF. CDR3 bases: TGTGCCAGCAACCAAGCTTCGACAGGGGGCATGAACTATGGCTACACCTTC.

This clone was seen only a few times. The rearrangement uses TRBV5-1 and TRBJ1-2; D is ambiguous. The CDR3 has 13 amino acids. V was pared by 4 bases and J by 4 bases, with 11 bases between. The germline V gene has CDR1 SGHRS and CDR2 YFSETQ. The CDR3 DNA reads TGCGCCAGCAGCCCGGGAGTGAGCTATGGCTACACCTTC. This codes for CASSPGVSYGYTF.

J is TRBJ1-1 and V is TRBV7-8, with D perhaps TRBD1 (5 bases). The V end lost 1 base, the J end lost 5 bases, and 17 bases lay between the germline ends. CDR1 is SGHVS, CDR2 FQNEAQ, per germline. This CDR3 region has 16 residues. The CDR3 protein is CASSLERWGRWTEAFF. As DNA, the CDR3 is TGTGCCAGCAGCTTAGAAAGGTGGGGGAGGTGGACTGAAGCTTTCTTT.

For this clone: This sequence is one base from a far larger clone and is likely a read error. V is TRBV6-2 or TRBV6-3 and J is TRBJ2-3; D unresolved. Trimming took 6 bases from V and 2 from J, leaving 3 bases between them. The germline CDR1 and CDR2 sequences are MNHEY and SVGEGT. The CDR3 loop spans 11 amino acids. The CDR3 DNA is TGTGCCAGCAGCGACACAGATACGCAGTATTTT. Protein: CASSDTDTQYF.

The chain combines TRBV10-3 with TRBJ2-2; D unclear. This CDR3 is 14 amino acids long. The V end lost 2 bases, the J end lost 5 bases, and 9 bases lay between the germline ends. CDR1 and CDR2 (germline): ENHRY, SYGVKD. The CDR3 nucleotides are TGTGCCATCAGTGAGCCCGACTGGACCGGGGAGCTGTTTTTT. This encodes CAISEPDWTGELFF.

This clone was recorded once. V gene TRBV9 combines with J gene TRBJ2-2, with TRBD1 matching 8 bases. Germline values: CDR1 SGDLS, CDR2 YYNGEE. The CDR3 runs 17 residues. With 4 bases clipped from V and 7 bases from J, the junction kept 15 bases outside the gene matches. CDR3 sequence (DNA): TGTGCCAGCAGCACCCGTTCGACAGGGGCGAACGACGGGGAGCTGTTTTTT. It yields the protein CASSTRSTGANDGELFF. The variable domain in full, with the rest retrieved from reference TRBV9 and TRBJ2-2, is DSGVTQTPKHLITATGQRVTLRCSPRSGDLSVYWYQQSLDQGLQFLIQYYNGEERAKGNILERFSAQQFPDLHSELNLSSLELGDSALYFCASSTRSTGANDGELFFGEGSRLTVL.

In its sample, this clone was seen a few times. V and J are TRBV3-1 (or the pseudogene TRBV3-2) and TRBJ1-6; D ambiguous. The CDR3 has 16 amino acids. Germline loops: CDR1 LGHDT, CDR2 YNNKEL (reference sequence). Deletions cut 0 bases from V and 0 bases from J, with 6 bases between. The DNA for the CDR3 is TGTGCCAGCAGCCAAGAAGGGAGCTCCTATAATTCACCCCTCCACTTT. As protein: CASSQEGSSYNSPLHF.

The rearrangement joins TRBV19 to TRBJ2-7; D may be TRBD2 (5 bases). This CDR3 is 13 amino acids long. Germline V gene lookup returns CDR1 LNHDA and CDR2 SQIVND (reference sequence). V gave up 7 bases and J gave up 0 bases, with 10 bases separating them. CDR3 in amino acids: CASTRGSSYEQYF. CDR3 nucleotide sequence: TGTGCCAGTACCCGAGGGAGCTCCTACGAGCAGTACTTC. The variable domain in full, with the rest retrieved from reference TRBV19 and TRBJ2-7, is DGGITQSPKYLFRKEGQNVTLSCEQNLNHDAMYWYRQDPGQGLRLIYYSQIVNDFQKGDIAEGYSVSREKKESFPLTVTSAQKNPTAFYLCASTRGSSYEQYFGPGTRLTVT.

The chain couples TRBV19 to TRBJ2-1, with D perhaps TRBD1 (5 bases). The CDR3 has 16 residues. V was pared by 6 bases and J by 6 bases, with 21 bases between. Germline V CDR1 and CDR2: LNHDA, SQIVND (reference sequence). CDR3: CASRSPYRAGLNEQFF. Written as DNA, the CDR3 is TGTGCCAGTAGATCACCTTACCGGGCAGGGCTCAATGAGCAGTTCTTC.

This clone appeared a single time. DNA of the CDR3: TGTGCCAGCAGTGATAGCGGGGGGACAACAGATACGCAGTATTTT. Protein: CASSDSGGTTDTQYF. This sequence joins TRBV6-4 and TRBJ2-3; 10 nucleotides align to TRBD2. This CDR3 is 15 amino acids long. The V gene end was trimmed by 3 bases and the J gene end by 3 bases; junction bases not matched to a gene: 3. CDR1 and CDR2 from the germline V gene are MRHNA and SNTAGT.

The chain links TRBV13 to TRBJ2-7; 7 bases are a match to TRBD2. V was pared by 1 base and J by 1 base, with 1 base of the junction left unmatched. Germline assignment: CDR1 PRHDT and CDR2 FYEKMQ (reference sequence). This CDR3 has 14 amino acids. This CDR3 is CASSLAGGSYEQYF. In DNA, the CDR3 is TGTGCCAGCAGCTTAGCGGGGGGATCCTACGAGCAGTACTTC.

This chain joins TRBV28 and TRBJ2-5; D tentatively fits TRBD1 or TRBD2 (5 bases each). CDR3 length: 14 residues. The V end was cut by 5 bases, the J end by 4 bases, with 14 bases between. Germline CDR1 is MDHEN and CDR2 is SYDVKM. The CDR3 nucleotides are TGTGCCAGCAGTCCAGGGACGGCCGGAGAGACCCAGTACTTC. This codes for CASSPGTAGETQYF.

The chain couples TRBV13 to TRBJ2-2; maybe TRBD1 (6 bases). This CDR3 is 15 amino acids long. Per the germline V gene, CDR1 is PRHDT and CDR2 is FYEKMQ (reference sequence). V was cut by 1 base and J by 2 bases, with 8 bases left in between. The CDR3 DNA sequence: TGTGCCAGCAGCTTAGTGGGGACAAACACCGGGGAGCTGTTTTTT. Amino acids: CASSLVGTNTGELFF.

CDR3 sequence (DNA): TGCGCCAGCAGGGCAGGACAGGGGTACACCGGGGAGCTGTTTTTT. It yields the protein CASRAGQGYTGELFF. The V and J genes are TRBV4-3 and TRBJ2-2, with TRBD1 matching over 9 bases. This CDR3 is 15 amino acids long. Losses at the gene ends were 6 bases for V and 3 bases for J; bases not matched to a gene: 5. Germline lookup yields CDR1 LGHNA and CDR2 YSLEER.

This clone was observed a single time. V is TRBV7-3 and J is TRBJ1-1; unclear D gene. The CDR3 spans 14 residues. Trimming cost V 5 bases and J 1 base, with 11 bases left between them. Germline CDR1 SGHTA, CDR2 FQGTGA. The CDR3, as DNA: TGTGCCAGCAGCCAAGGACGGCCGAACACTGAAGCTTTCTTT. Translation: CASSQGRPNTEAFF.

The CDR3 region has the DNA TGTGCCAGCAGCCTCGGACAGACTTTTGGCTACACCTTC. Protein product: CASSLGQTFGYTF. V and J are TRBV6-5 and TRBJ1-2; D is possibly TRBD1 (6 bases). Germline V gives CDR1 MNHEY, CDR2 SVGAGI. The CDR3 runs 13 residues. The germline V and J ends were trimmed by 6 bases and 7 bases, with 15 bases remaining between them.

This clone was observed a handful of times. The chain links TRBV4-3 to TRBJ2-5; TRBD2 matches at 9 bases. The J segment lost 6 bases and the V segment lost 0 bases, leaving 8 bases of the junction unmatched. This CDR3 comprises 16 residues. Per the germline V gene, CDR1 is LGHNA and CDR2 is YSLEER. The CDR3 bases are TGCGCCAGCAGCCAAGATCACCTAGCGGGGAGAAAGACCCAGTACTTC. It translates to CASSQDHLAGRKTQYF.

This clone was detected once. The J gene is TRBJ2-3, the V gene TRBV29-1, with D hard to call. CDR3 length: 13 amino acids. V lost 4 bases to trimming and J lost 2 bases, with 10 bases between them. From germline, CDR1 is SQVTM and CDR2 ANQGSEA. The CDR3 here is CSVVWDTTDTQYF. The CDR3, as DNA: TGCAGCGTTGTATGGGATACCACAGATACGCAGTATTTT.

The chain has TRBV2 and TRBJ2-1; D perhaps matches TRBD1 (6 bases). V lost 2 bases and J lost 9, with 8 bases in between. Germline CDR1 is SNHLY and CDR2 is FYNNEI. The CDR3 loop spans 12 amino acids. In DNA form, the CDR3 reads TGTGCCAGCAGTGAAAGAGGGGGTGAGCAGTTCTTC. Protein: CASSERGGEQFF.

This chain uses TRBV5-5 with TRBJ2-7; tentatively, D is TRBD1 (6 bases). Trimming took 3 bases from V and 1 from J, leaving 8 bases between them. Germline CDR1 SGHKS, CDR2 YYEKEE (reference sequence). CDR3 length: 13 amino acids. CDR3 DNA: TGTGCCAGCAGCTCTGACAGGTCCTACGAGCAGTACTTC. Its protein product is CASSSDRSYEQYF.

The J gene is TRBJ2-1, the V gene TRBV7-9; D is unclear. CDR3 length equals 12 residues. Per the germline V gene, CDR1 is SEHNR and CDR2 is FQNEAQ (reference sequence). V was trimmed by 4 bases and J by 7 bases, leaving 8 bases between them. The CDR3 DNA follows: TGTGCCAGCAGCTCTCAAGTTAATGAGCAGTTCTTC. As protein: CASSSQVNEQFF. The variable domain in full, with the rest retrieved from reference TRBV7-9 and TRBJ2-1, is DTGVSQNPRHKITKRGQNVTFRCDPISEHNRLYWYRQTLGQGPEFLTYFQNEAQLEKSRLLSDRFSAERPKGSFSTLEIQRTEQGDSAMYLCASSSQVNEQFFGPGTRLTVL.

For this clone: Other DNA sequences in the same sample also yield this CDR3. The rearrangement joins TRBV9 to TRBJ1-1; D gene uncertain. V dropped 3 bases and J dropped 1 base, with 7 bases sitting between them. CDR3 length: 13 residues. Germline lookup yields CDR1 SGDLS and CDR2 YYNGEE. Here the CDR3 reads CASSEGGNTEAFF. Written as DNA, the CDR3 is TGTGCCAGCAGCGAAGGTGGGAACACTGAAGCTTTCTTT.

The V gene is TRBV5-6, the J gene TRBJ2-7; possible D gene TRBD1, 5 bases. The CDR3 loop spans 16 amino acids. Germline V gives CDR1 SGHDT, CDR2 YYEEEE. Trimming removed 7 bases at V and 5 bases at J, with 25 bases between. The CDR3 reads CASRILGVLGANEQYF. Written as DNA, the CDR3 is TGTGCCAGCCGGATTCTGGGTGTTCTAGGGGCTAACGAGCAGTACTTC.

This CDR3 reads CASSSRGTVLHF. The CDR3 region has the DNA TGTGCCAGCAGCTCGCGGGGGACAGTCCTCCACTTT. The chain employs TRBV5-5 and TRBJ1-6, with TRBD1 identical over 7 bases. V shed 3 bases and J 15 bases; nucleotides not matched to a gene: 6. The CDR3 contains 12 residues. The germline V gene has CDR1 SGHKS and CDR2 YYEKEE (reference sequence).

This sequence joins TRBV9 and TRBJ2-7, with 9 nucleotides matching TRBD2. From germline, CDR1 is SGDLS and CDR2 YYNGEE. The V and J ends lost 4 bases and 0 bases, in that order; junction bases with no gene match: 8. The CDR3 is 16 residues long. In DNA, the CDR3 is TGTGCCAGCAGCCCCCGACTAGCGGAGCCCTCCTACGAGCAGTACTTC. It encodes CASSPRLAEPSYEQYF. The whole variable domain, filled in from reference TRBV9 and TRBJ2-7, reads DSGVTQTPKHLITATGQRVTLRCSPRSGDLSVYWYQQSLDQGLQFLIQYYNGEERAKGNILERFSAQQFPDLHSELNLSSLELGDSALYFCASSPRLAEPSYEQYFGPGTRLTVT.

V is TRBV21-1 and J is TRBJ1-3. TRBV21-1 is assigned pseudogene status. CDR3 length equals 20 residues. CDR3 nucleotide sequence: TGTGCCAGCAGCAAAGGTCACGAATACCGGGTCCCAATCTCTGGAAACACCATATATTTT. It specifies CASSKGHEYRVPISGNTIYF.